The 10 T cell receptor beta chains reported below all come from one sample, sequenced in a study of CD8+CD57+ T cells in acquired aplastic anemia. The authors sequenced patients whose flow cytometry had shown CD8+CD57+ cell expansion. Template material for TCR beta VDJ and CDR3 profiling consisted of genomic DNA. TCRdb used MiXCR to reprocess the reads, holding one entry per CDR3 protein. This sample carries just over 450,000 distinct CDR3 sequences, around a third of them seen once, and the ten largest clones take roughly 0.8%. Sequenced input: sorted CD4+, CD8+, or CD8+CD57+ T cells (not recorded which) from PBMCs. These receptors were collected from a human donor with aplastic anemia.

Turning to this clonotype: Since a much larger clone is just one base distant, this may be a read error. This chain uses TRBV11-1 with TRBJ1-2; 9 nucleotides line up with TRBD1. Germline V CDR1 and CDR2: SGHAT, FQDESV (reference sequence). The CDR3 loop spans 16 amino acids. V was clipped by 5 bases and J by 0 bases; unmatched bases: 7. The CDR3 is CASSIPGQGANYGYTF. The CDR3 DNA reads as TGTGCCAGCAGCATACCGGGACAGGGAGCTAACTATGGCTACACCTTC.

This clonotype has only a few counts. The chain recombines TRBV6-1 with TRBJ2-1, with D unclear. This CDR3 comprises 13 residues. Per germline, CDR1 MNHNS and CDR2 SASEGT. The V end lost 6 bases, the J end lost 7 bases, and 13 bases lay between the germline ends. The CDR3 protein is CASSRSPENEQFF. CDR3 nucleotide sequence: TGTGCCAGCAGCCGATCTCCGGAGAATGAGCAGTTCTTC.

V is TRBV19 and J is TRBJ2-3, with a tentative D call TRBD2 (6 bases). Germline V gene sequence: CDR1 LNHDA, CDR2 SQIVND (reference sequence). The V and J ends lost 1 base and 5 bases respectively, with 13 bases between them. This CDR3 contains 15 residues. CDR3 in DNA: TGTGCCAGTAGTATAGCCACCGGAGCGGGAGATACGCAGTATTTT. This translates into CASSIATGAGDTQYF.

This clonotype has just a few counts. The chain carries TRBV6-5 and TRBJ1-6, with D unclear. The germline V gene has CDR1 MNHEY and CDR2 SVGAGI. This CDR3 has 16 residues. Trimming left V 2 bases short and J 0 bases short, with 8 bases between. The CDR3 bases are TGTGCCAGCAGTTACACGGGGAGCTCCTATAATTCACCCCTCCACTTT. Translation gives CASSYTGSSYNSPLHF.

V gene TRBV19 combines with J gene TRBJ1-1, with a possible D match to TRBD1 (5 bases). The ends were cut back, 5 bases at V and 0 bases at J, with 19 bases in the middle. The CDR3 has 17 residues. Germline V CDR1 and CDR2: LNHDA, SQIVND (reference sequence). The CDR3 coding sequence is TGTGCCAGTAGTCGAAACAGGATGCGCAGCATGAACACTGAAGCTTTCTTT. This translates into CASSRNRMRSMNTEAFF.

Comments on this clonotype: A much larger clone differs from this one at a single base, so this may be a read error. V usage is TRBV4-3 and J usage is TRBJ1-6; D ambiguous. The germline gives CDR1 LGHNA, CDR2 YSLEER. The CDR3 length is 13 residues. The CDR3 bases are TGCGCCAGCAGCCAAGCAGTGGAGTCACCCCCCCACTTT. Translation: CASSQAVESPPHF.

This clonotype was detected only a few times. The CDR3 DNA reads TGTGCCAGCAGCCATACAACACAGGGGAATAATTCACCCCTCCACTTT. Amino acids: CASSHTTQGNNSPLHF. The V call is TRBV11-2, the J call TRBJ1-6; 7 nucleotides agree with TRBD1. The V segment lost 5 bases and the J segment 5 bases; nucleotides outside the gene matches: 9. Germline V gives CDR1 SGHAT, CDR2 FQNNGV. This CDR3 is built from 16 residues.

As for this clonotype: This sequence may be a read error, since a much larger clone differs from it by one base. The chain links TRBV19 to TRBJ2-7; D ambiguous. Germline V gene sequence: CDR1 LNHDA, CDR2 SQIVND (reference sequence). V was cut by 4 bases and J by 5 bases, with 12 bases left in between. The CDR3 totals 13 residues. The CDR3 DNA reads TGTGCCAGTAGTAGGGAATCTACCGACGAGCAGTACTTC. It encodes CASSRESTDEQYF. Filled out from reference TRBV19 and TRBJ2-7, the complete variable domain reads DGGITQSPKYLFRKEGQNVTLSCEQNLNHDAMYWYRQDPGQGLRLIYYSQIVNDFQKGDIAEGYSVSREKKESFPLTVTSAQKNPTAFYLCASSRESTDEQYFGPGTRLTVT.

The gene calls are TRBV10-3 and TRBJ1-5; 9 bases are a match to TRBD1. CDR1 ENHRY and CDR2 SYGVKD come from the germline V gene. V gave up 2 bases and J gave up 7 bases; unmatched junction bases: 6. This CDR3 has 15 residues. CDR3 region: CAISETGGQKQPQHF. The CDR3 bases are TGTGCCATCAGTGAGACAGGGGGCCAAAAACAGCCCCAGCATTTT.

This clonotype was counted ten times or more. The J gene is TRBJ1-2, the V gene TRBV7-8; maybe TRBD1 (5 bases). The germline V and J ends were trimmed by 4 bases and 7 bases, with 19 bases remaining between them. Germline-derived CDR1 and CDR2 are SGHVS and FQNEAQ. This CDR3 has 15 amino acids. CDR3: CASSSGRISVSGYTF. The CDR3 DNA reads TGTGCCAGCAGCTCGGGACGGATCAGCGTTTCTGGCTACACCTTC. Complete variable domain (other parts from reference TRBV7-8 and TRBJ1-2): GAGVSQSPRYKVAKRGQDVALRCDPISGHVSLFWYQQALGQGPEFLTYFQNEAQLDKSGLPSDRFFAERPEGSVSTLKIQRTQQEDSAVYLCASSSGRISVSGYTFGSGTRLTVV.